This T cell receptor (beta chain) was captured in a study of cytomegalovirus exposure and HLA in healthy donors. Study as a whole: Early on, a data release was issued that held some 91 million unique TCRs from HLA-typed donors.

Unrecorded immune exposures were likely, despite nominal health at sampling. Between the trimmed V and J ends, which lost 4 bases and 1 base, there was a span of 18 bases. Germline assignment: CDR1 SGHNT and CDR2 YYREEE (reference sequence). The CDR3 runs 17 residues. PCR employed 60 Vbeta and 13 Jbeta primers. Original methodology: It was a later analysis that counted tens of millions of unique TCR beta chains, of which about 10 million were shared. The protocol was immunoSEQ multiplex PCR, while the TCRdb copy is restricted to in-frame clones and leaves out a portion. Clone size and V and J calls were adopted from that table, with D and trimming inferred from the DNA. This sample has over 150,000 clones, with 80% to 85% found just once.

This TCR derives from a human donor in good health. The sequenced sample consisted of PBMCs. The J gene is TRBJ1-3, the V gene TRBV5-4, with a weak D call TRBD1 (6 bases). CDR3 sequence (DNA): TGTGCCAGCAGCGGACGAGATAACAGGGCTTCTGGAAACACCATATATTTT. It specifies CASSGRDNRASGNTIYF.